The sample holds a few counts of the clone carrying this T cell receptor beta chain. The antigen is undetermined. The data originate from a study of post-analysis software for immune sequencing data. Presence of unique molecular identifiers characterized the TCR beta cDNA libraries. Input of roughly 0.95 to 10 million T cells yielded around 460,000 cDNA molecules. TCRdb re-derived calls from the PCR reads in MiXCR, one entry per CDR3 protein. The table has 820,000 or so distinct CDR3 sequences, about 53% seen once; the top ten hold 4.6%. Germline V gene data show CDR1 as SNHLY and CDR2 as FYNNEI. V was pared by 5 bases and J by 2 bases, with 7 bases between. This CDR3 is built from 12 residues. Study-level findings and limits: Significantly decreased normalized Chao1 diversity was recorded for multiple sclerosis patients relative to controls. Under F measure analysis, samples from one preparation batch co-clustered strongly. Five TRBV segments, including TRBV5-6, TRBV5-1 and TRBV20-1, were more frequent in patients than controls.

The sequenced sample consisted of blood. The sequence came from a girl aged 10 to 17 with multiple sclerosis. The rearrangement joins TRBV2 to TRBJ2-7; D call uncertain. In nucleotides, the CDR3 is TGTGCCAGCAGTTGGGATGCCTACGAGCAGTACTTC. Translated, it gives CASSWDAYEQYF.